This T cell receptor beta chain was recorded in a study of shared clonotypes between healthy human individuals. The V gene lost 5 bases and the J gene lost 11 bases, with 23 bases spanning the gap. The CDR3 has 15 residues. Germline V gene lookup returns CDR1 MDHEN and CDR2 SYDVKM. The assay was immunoSEQ multiplex PCR, and TCRdb's table has in-frame clones only and misses some. The sample has about 700,000 clones; roughly nine tenths are singletons. CD8 cells regarded as naive lacked CD45RO, were positively chosen for CCR7, and omitted terminally differentiated effector memory CD45RA+ cells. This chain links TRBV28 with TRBJ2-3, with D uncertain. The material sequenced was naive CD8+ T cells sorted from blood. The clonotype originates from a man in his thirties or forties in good health. The CDR3 DNA reads TGTGCCAGCAGTCCCAGGACGCCCCATCAGTGGGGGCAGTATTTT. It yields the protein CASSPRTPHQWGQYF.